Listed here is a single TCR beta chain. Sequence at one end of the junction differs from germline and may be a read error. This sample was included in a study of blood T cell repertoires in COVID-19. Clones were sequenced by immunoSEQ multiplex PCR, and TCRdb holds only the in-frame ones, with some missing. Among 350,000 to 450,000 clones listed, approximately 90% were seen once. It was within 2 weeks before study entry that exposed participants met a COVID-19 case. This clonotype was sampled from a woman aged 40-49 years who had been exposed to COVID-19. The sequencing input was PBMCs or T cells enriched from blood (not recorded which).

The CDR3 coding sequence is TGTGCCAGCAGTTTAGGGACTACATCCCTGAACACCGGGGAGCTGTTTTTT. This codes for CASSLGTTSLNTGELFF. This chain joins TRBV7-2 and TRBJ2-2, with 7 positions matching TRBD2. The CDR3 spans 17 residues. Per germline, CDR1 SGHTA and CDR2 FQGNSA.